The rows below give T cell receptor beta chains drawn from one sample of a study of cytomegalovirus exposure and HLA in healthy donors. Clones were read by immunoSEQ multiplex PCR, and TCRdb kept only the in-frame ones, dropping some. The sample carries some 170,000 clones, about 89% recorded once. The specimen was PBMCs. The receptors derive from a man aged 18 to 35 in good health and CMV-seropositive. CDR3s include the opening cysteine and the closing phenylalanine or tryptophan. The D gene is left open where the match is weak. Only part of the rows carry a size: once, few, many, or a class if the clone is expanded.

d_call clone_size j_call v_call cdr3_aa cdr3_nt
TRBD1 - TRBJ2-1 TRBV11-2 CASSYGQGRREQFF TGTGCCAGCAGTTACGGACAGGGAAGGAGAGAGCAGTTCTTC
TRBD2 - TRBJ2-1 TRBV6-4 CASSESGTSGYNEQFF TGTGCCAGCAGTGAGTCCGGGACTAGCGGATACAATGAGCAGTTCTTC
- - TRBJ2-1 TRBV19 CASSTSENYNEQFF TGTGCCAGTAGTACTAGCGAAAACTACAATGAGCAGTTCTTC
TRBD2 - TRBJ2-2 TRBV15 CATLAGNTGELFF TGTGCCACCTTAGCGGGGAACACCGGGGAGCTGTTTTTT
TRBD1 - TRBJ1-2 TRBV19 CASTPSGTAYGYTF TGTGCCAGTACGCCGTCTGGGACAGCATATGGCTACACCTTC
TRBD2 - TRBJ2-7 TRBV6-4 CARDQREGFYEQYF TGTGCCCGCGACCAGCGGGAGGGTTTTTACGAGCAGTACTTC
- - TRBJ1-2 TRBV30 CAWGRGGYTF TGTGCCTGGGGTAGGGGAGGCTACACCTTC
TRBD2 - TRBJ2-7 TRBV11-2 CASSSNRSPTSGSYEQYF TGTGCCAGCAGCTCAAACCGATCCCCTACTAGCGGGAGTTACGAGCAGTACTTC
TRBD2 once TRBJ2-1 TRBV7-2 CASSTGTSWGEQFF TGTGCCAGCTCCACCGGGACTAGCTGGGGGGAGCAGTTCTTC
- - TRBJ1-5 TRBV7-2 CASSFGGGPQHF TGTGCCAGCAGCTTTGGGGGGGGGCCCCAGCATTTT
TRBD2 few TRBJ2-1 TRBV4-3 CASSQAGGRGGNEQFF TGCGCCAGCAGCCAAGCTGGGGGTCGGGGGGGCAATGAGCAGTTCTTC
TRBD1 - TRBJ1-5 TRBV5-1 CASSLVSGQNQPQHF TGCGCCAGCAGCTTGGTTTCGGGACAGAATCAGCCCCAGCATTTT
- once TRBJ2-5 TRBV2 CASSEIGGTQYF TGTGCCAGCAGTGAAATAGGAGGGACCCAGTACTTC
- - TRBJ2-2 TRBV27 CASSLSLNTGELFF TGTGCCAGCAGCCTCTCCCTCAACACCGGGGAGCTGTTTTTT
- few TRBJ2-7 TRBV21-1 CASRGVGSSYEQYF TGTGCCAGCAGGGGGGTCGGGAGCTCCTACGAGCAGTACTTC
- - TRBJ1-5 TRBV7-2 CASSLLYSNQPQHF TGTGCCAGCAGCTTACTATATAGCAATCAGCCCCAGCATTTT
TRBD1 - TRBJ2-7 TRBV27 CASSTLGQSSYEQYF TGTGCCAGCAGCACCCTGGGACAGAGCTCCTACGAGCAGTACTTC
TRBD1 once TRBJ1-2 TRBV10-2 CASSESPRTGWGGYTF TGCGCCAGCAGTGAGTCGCCCCGGACAGGCTGGGGGGGCTACACCTTC
TRBD1 - TRBJ1-4 TRBV2 CASRATGAGGEKLFF TGTGCCAGCAGAGCGACAGGGGCCGGGGGGGAAAAACTGTTTTTT
- - TRBJ2-2 TRBV13 CASSLGGTGELFF TGTGCCAGCAGCCTCGGGGGCACCGGGGAGCTGTTTTTT
- - TRBJ1-3 TRBV6-5 CASSRGLAGNTIYF TGTGCCAGCAGTAGGGGTCTGGCTGGAAACACCATATATTTT
- - TRBJ2-7 TRBV18 CASSIGSYEQYF TGTGCCAGCTCTATAGGGAGCTACGAGCAGTACTTC
- - TRBJ2-3 TRBV7-2 CASSLDFVGNTQYF TGTGCCAGCAGCTTAGATTTTGTCGGGAATACGCAGTATTTT
- - TRBJ2-6 TRBV4-3 CASSQDLPGSGANVLTF TGCGCCAGCAGCCAAGATCTTCCGGGAAGTGGGGCCAACGTCCTGACTTTC
- once TRBJ1-5 TRBV7-2 CASSESGLQPQHF TGTGCCAGCAGCGAATCAGGGTTACAGCCCCAGCATTTT
TRBD2 once TRBJ2-7 TRBV4-1 CASSQELAGEQYF TGCGCCAGCAGCCAGGAACTAGCGGGGGAGCAGTACTTC
TRBD1 - TRBJ2-1 TRBV6-4 CASSDRPGQGGNEQFF TGTGCCAGCAGTGACCGTCCGGGACAGGGTGGCAATGAGCAGTTCTTC
TRBD2 - TRBJ2-1 TRBV5-8 CASSGGLAGYNEQFF TGTGCCAGCAGCGGCGGACTAGCGGGTTACAATGAGCAGTTCTTC
TRBD2 - TRBJ2-1 TRBV19 CATNKAGERSYNEQFF TGTGCCACCAACAAGGCGGGAGAACGATCCTACAATGAGCAGTTCTTC
- - TRBJ1-2 TRBV15 CATSRDRLNYGYTF TGTGCCACCAGCAGAGATCGACTTAACTATGGCTACACCTTC
- few TRBJ2-2 TRBV7-3 CASSSGHRNTGELFF TGTGCCAGCTCTTCGGGACACCGGAACACCGGGGAGCTGTTTTTT